The entry below describes one TCR beta chain. Its target is unknown. CDR1 and CDR2 from the germline V gene are KGHDR and SFDVKD. The CDR3 has 15 amino acids. V was clipped by 4 bases and J by 2 bases; unmatched bases: 4. This record comes from a study of blood T cells in healthy people across ages. Whole-study findings and limits: Bulk PBMC profiling left naive and antigen-experienced comparisons inconclusive.

Next came a second PCR, run for about 6 to 12 cycles, which used a sample-barcoded 5' primer along with a J-beta primer mix. Every cDNA molecule carried a tag from a template-switch adaptor bearing 12 random nucleotides. TCRdb itself ran the 5' RACE reads through MiXCR, one entry per CDR3 protein. Found here are 1,500,000 or so distinct CDR3 sequences, approximately 59% of them singletons; the top ten hold under 8.5%. PBMCs numbering at least 6 million were isolated per sample. The receptor was isolated from a man between 18 and 29 years old in good health. Sequenced: blood. The chain employs TRBV24-1 and TRBJ2-3; 8 nucleotides align to TRBD2. CDR3 in amino acids: CATSETGGPTDTQYF. The CDR3 DNA reads TGTGCCACCAGTGAAACGGGAGGGCCCACAGATACGCAGTATTTT.